The source of this T cell receptor (beta chain) is a study of blood T cell repertoires in COVID-19. Study overall: Sites across the United States, Italy and Spain contributed samples from acute and convalescent COVID-19. Sources were T cells, B-cell-depleted T cells, or PBMCs; the material itself was cDNA or gDNA.

Trimming cost V 3 bases and J 1 base, with 7 bases left between them. Germline V gene lookup returns CDR1 SEHNR and CDR2 FQNEAQ (reference sequence). This CDR3 region has 15 residues. Per the original data handling: Amplification of reference gene primers provided the estimated nucleated cell counts. Sequencing used immunoSEQ multiplex PCR; TCRdb keeps in-frame clones, though not all of them. For V, J and clone size, that table is used; D and trimming come from the DNA. In the table there are 200,000 to 300,000 clones, about 81% of which are singletons. The rearrangement uses TRBV7-9 and TRBJ1-6; the D is unclear. Sequencing was carried out using peripheral blood. The TCR originated in a woman between 55 and 75 years old with active or convalescent COVID-19. CDR3 DNA: TGTGCCAGCAGCTTGTCGGGGTCCTATAATTCACCCCTCCACTTT. It is translated as CASSLSGSYNSPLHF. Full variable domain (outside the CDR3, taken from reference TRBV7-9 and TRBJ1-6): DTGVSQNPRHKITKRGQNVTFRCDPISEHNRLYWYRQTLGQGPEFLTYFQNEAQLEKSRLLSDRFSAERPKGSFSTLEIQRTEQGDSAMYLCASSLSGSYNSPLHFGNGTRLTVT.